This T cell receptor beta chain was captured by sequencing in a study of cytomegalovirus exposure and HLA in healthy donors. Notes on this clone: Its specificity is not known.

Trimming took off 3 bases at V and 4 bases at J, with 18 bases between the two ends. The length of the CDR3 is 16 residues. The germline gives CDR1 LGHNA, CDR2 YNFKEQ. It was with 60 Vbeta and 13 Jbeta primers that the PCR ran. The table came from immunoSEQ multiplex PCR; TCRdb's copy has only in-frame clones and leaves some out. The listing records about 55,000 clones. General observations from the study: TCR beta V- and J-gene trimming was later associated with a missense DCLRE1C variant. After further analysis at a later stage, 17,000 or so TCR beta sequences were associated with HLA alleles at 0.05 false discovery rate. Sequencing depth across donors, presence/absence analyses assumed, was roughly uniform. Per published accounts, TCR beta sequences correctly predicted the HLA-A and HLA-B alleles of most subjects.

The TCR was taken from a man in his forties or fifties in good health and CMV-seropositive. This chain links TRBV4-2 with TRBJ2-5; a weak D match, TRBD1 (7 bases). The sequenced material came from PBMCs. DNA for the CDR3: TGTGCCAGCAGCCAGGGGTTAGGAGGGGGCGCAGAGACCCAGTACTTC. As protein: CASSQGLGGGAETQYF.